Reported below is one TCR beta chain. Its specificity is not known. The data belong to a study of T cell responses to AZD1222 COVID-19 vaccine. Some clones are missing from TCRdb's copy, which holds only in-frame ones; the method was immunoSEQ multiplex PCR. The sample consists of 150,000 to 200,000 clones, over 85% of them appearing once. Whole-study findings and limits: The donor group comprised mostly white British people and more females; the analysis possibly underestimated clonal diversity.

The source of this sequence is an adult in good health. Material: peripheral blood, obtained on day 0 of AZD1222 vaccination.

CDR3 protein: CASSLYSSEQYF. The CDR3 bases are TGTGCCAGCAGTTTGTACTCGAGCGAGCAGTACTTC. The J gene is TRBJ2-7, the V gene TRBV12-3 or TRBV12-4; D is unclear. The V gene lost 3 bases and the J gene lost 6 bases, with 9 bases spanning the gap. The CDR3 is 12 amino acids.